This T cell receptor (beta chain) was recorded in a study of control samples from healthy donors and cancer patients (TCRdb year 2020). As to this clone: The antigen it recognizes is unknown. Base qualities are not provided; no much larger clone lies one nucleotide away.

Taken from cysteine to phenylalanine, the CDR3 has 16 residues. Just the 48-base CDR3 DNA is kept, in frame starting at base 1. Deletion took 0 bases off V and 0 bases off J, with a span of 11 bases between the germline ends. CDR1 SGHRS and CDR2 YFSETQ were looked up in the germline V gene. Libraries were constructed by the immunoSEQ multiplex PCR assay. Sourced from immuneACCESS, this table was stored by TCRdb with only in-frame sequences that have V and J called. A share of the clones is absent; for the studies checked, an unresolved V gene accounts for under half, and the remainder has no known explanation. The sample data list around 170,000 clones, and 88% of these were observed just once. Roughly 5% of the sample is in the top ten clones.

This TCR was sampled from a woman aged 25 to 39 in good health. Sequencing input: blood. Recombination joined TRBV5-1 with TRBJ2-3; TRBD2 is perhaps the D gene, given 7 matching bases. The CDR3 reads CASSLVAGASTDTQYF. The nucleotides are TGCGCCAGCAGCTTGGTGGCGGGGGCGAGCACAGATACGCAGTATTTT.